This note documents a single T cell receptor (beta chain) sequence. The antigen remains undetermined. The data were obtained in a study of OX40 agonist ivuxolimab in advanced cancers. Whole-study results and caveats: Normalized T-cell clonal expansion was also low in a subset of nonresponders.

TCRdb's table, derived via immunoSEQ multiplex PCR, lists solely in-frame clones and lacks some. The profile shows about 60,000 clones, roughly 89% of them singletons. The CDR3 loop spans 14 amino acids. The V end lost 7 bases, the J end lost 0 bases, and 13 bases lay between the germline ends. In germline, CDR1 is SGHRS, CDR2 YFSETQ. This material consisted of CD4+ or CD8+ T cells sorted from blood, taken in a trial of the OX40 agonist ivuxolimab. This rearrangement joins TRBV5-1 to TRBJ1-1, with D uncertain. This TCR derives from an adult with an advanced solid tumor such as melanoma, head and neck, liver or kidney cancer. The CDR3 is CASEPGSMNTEAFF. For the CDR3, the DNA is TGCGCCAGCGAACCTGGAAGCATGAACACTGAAGCTTTCTTT.